Shown below are 11 T cell receptor beta chains from a single sample sequenced in a study of T-cell reconstitution after alpha-beta-depleted transplantation in children. Unique molecular identifiers were used to barcode this TCRbeta library. TCRdb ran MiXCR on the PCR reads and lists one entry per CDR3 protein. Of roughly 500,000 distinct CDR3 sequences in the sample, 32% were seen once. Sequencing used PBMCs from the stem cell graft donor, obtained from the stem cell graft. These receptors were obtained from a human donor who donated a stem cell graft to a child with aplastic anemia.

The chain recombines TRBV12-5 with TRBJ1-2, with D hard to call. This CDR3 spans 13 amino acids. Germline CDR1 reads LGHNT; CDR2 reads FRNRAP. The V gene lost 2 bases and the J gene lost 7 bases, with 11 bases spanning the gap. CDR3: CASGLLLGSGYTF. DNA of the CDR3: TGTGCTAGTGGTTTGTTATTGGGGAGTGGCTACACCTTC.

This clonotype was counted a few times. The chain's CDR3 is CASATGPNTEAFF. The CDR3 DNA is TGTGCCAGCGCCACAGGGCCGAACACTGAAGCTTTCTTT. The chain has TRBV12-3 or TRBV12-4 and TRBJ1-1; D is possibly TRBD1 (6 bases). V lost 8 bases, J lost 1 base, and 11 bases lay in between. The CDR3 runs 13 residues.

The V and J genes are TRBV20-1 and TRBJ1-1, with D tentatively TRBD1 (6 bases). The CDR3 extends over 16 amino acids. The germline V and J ends were trimmed by 3 bases and 1 base, with 18 bases remaining between them. The germline CDR1 and CDR2 sequences are DFQATT and SNEGSKA (reference sequence). CDR3 sequence: CSAREGTPRGNTEAFF. CDR3 coding DNA: TGCAGTGCTAGGGAAGGGACACCCCGAGGGAACACTGAAGCTTTCTTT.

The rearrangement links TRBV7-2 to TRBJ1-5; D possibly corresponds to TRBD1 (6 bases). V was trimmed by 6 bases and J by 3 bases, leaving 12 bases between them. Germline V lookup: CDR1 SGHTA, CDR2 FQGNSA. The CDR3 length is 14 residues. The CDR3 DNA follows: TGTGCCAGCAGATCCGGACAGCTCAATCAGCCCCAGCATTTT. Amino acid sequence: CASRSGQLNQPQHF.

This sequence joins TRBV7-9 and TRBJ2-1; the D is unclear. There are 17 residues in the CDR3. The germline CDR1 and CDR2 sequences are SEHNR and FQNEAQ (reference sequence). V was pared by 0 bases and J by 2 bases, with 14 bases between. CDR3 residues: CASSLAEPIIPYNEQFF. The CDR3 nucleotides are TGTGCCAGCAGCTTAGCGGAACCCATAATCCCCTACAATGAGCAGTTCTTC.

Written as DNA, the CDR3 is TGTGCCAGCAGTCCCCGACAGTACGGGGTGTTTTTT. It codes for CASSPRQYGVFF. The J gene is TRBJ1-4, the V gene TRBV12-3 or TRBV12-4; possibly TRBD1 for D (5 bases). The V end lost 5 bases, the J end lost 15 bases, and 16 bases lay between the germline ends. There are 12 residues in the CDR3.

The rearrangement links TRBV29-1 to TRBJ1-1; D might be TRBD1 (5 bases). Between the trimmed V and J ends, which lost 3 bases and 0 bases, there was a span of 8 bases. The germline gives CDR1 SQVTM, CDR2 ANQGSEA. There are 13 residues in the CDR3. The CDR3 DNA reads as TGCAGCGTTGAGGGGCACCTGAACACTGAAGCTTTCTTT. This sequence encodes CSVEGHLNTEAFF.

There are a few counts of this clonotype. V gene TRBV12-3 or TRBV12-4 combines with J gene TRBJ2-3; D perhaps matches TRBD1 (6 bases). The CDR3 length is 15 residues. The germline V and J ends were trimmed by 0 bases and 4 bases, with 11 bases remaining between them. CDR3 in DNA: TGTGCCAGCAGTTTAGCTCTCCAGGGGCCAGATACGCAGTATTTT. The encoded protein is CASSLALQGPDTQYF.

A few counts support this clonotype. V gene TRBV20-1 combines with J gene TRBJ1-4; 8 nucleotides align to TRBD1. Losses at the gene ends were 2 bases for V and 7 bases for J; bases not matched to a gene: 6. Germline V gene sequence: CDR1 DFQATT, CDR2 SNEGSKA (reference sequence). The CDR3 totals 14 residues. CDR3 DNA sequence: TGCAGTGCTAGATCCGGGACAGGCCTTGAAAAACTGTTTTTT. As protein: CSARSGTGLEKLFF.

V and J are TRBV15 and TRBJ1-5; D remains unclear. The V end lost 0 bases, the J end lost 7 bases, and 4 bases lay between the germline ends. CDR3 size: 12 residues. From germline, CDR1 is LNHNV and CDR2 YYDKDF (reference sequence). This chain's CDR3 is CATSRDQQPQHF. CDR3 in DNA: TGTGCCACCAGCAGAGATCAGCAGCCCCAGCATTTT.

This clonotype was seen more than once but under ten times. The chain uses TRBV20-1 and TRBJ2-2; D gene unclear. This CDR3 comprises 12 residues. CDR1 and CDR2 (germline): DFQATT, SNEGSKA (reference sequence). Trimming took off 5 bases at V and 1 base at J, with 5 bases between the two ends. The CDR3, as DNA: TGCAGTGCTCCGCAGAACACCGGGGAGCTGTTTTTT. It is translated as CSAPQNTGELFF.